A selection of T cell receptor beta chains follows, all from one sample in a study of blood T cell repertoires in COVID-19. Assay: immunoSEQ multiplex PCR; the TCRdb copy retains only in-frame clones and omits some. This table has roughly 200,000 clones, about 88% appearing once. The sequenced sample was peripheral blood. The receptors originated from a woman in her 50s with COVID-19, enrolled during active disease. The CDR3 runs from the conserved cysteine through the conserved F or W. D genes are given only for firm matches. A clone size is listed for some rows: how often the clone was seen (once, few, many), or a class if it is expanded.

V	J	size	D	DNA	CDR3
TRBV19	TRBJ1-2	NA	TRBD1	TGTGCCAGTATCGGGGACAGGGTAACGAACTATGGCTACACCTTC	CASIGDRVTNYGYTF
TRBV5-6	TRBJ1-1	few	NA	TGTGCCAGCAGCCTAAACAGGGTGAGCACTGAAGCTTTCTTT	CASSLNRVSTEAFF
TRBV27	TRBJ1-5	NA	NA	TGTGCCAGCAGTCCCGGCAATCAGCCCCAGCATTTT	CASSPGNQPQHF
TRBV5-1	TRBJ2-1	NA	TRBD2	TGCGCCAGCAGCTTGGTGGCTAGCGGGGGGGTATACAATGAGCAGTTCTTC	CASSLVASGGVYNEQFF
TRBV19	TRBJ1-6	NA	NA	TGTGCCAGTAGTATAGCAGTCAGGGGCGGATATAATTCACCCCTCCACTTT	CASSIAVRGGYNSPLHF
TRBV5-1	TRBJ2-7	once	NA	TGCGCCAGCAGCTCCGCAGACTACGAGCAGTACTTC	CASSSADYEQYF
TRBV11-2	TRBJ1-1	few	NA	TGTGCCAGCAGCTGGGGCGCTACGAACACTGAAGCTTTCTTT	CASSWGATNTEAFF
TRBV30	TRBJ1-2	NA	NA	TGTGCCTGGAGTGATGGGGAGCAGCCCTATGGCTACACCTTC	CAWSDGEQPYGYTF
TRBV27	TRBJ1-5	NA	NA	TGTGCCAGCAGTAACAGGGACGTGGAGCCCCAGCATTTT	CASSNRDVEPQHF
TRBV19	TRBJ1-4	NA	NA	TGTGCCAGTAGTATGAGAAGGGGACAAAGAGGTGAAAAACTGTTTTTT	CASSMRRGQRGEKLFF